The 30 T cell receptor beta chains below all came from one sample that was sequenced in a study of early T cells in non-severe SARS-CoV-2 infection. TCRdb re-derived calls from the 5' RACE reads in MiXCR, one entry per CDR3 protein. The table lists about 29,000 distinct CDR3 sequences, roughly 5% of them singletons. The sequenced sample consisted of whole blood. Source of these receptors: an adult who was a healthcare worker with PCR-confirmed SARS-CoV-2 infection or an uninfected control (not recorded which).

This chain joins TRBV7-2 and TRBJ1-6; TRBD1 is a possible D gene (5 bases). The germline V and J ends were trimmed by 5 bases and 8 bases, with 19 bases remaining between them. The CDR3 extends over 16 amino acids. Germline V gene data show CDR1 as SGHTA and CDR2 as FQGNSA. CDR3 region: CASSPTVPGGYSPLHF. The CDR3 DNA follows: TGTGCCAGCAGCCCGACAGTGCCGGGGGGTTATTCACCCCTCCACTTT.

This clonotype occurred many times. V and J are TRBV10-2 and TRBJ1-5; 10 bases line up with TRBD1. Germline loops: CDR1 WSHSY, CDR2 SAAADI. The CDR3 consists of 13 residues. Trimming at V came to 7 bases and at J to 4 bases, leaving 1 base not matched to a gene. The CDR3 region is CASMGQGNQPQHF. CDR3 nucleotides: TGCGCCAGCATGGGACAGGGGAATCAGCCCCAGCATTTT.

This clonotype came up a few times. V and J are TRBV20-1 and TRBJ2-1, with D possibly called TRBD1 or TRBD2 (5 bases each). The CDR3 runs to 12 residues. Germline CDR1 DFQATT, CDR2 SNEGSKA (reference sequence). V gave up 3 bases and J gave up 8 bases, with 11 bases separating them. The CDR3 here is CSASWGNYEQFF. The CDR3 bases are TGCAGTGCTAGTTGGGGGAACTATGAGCAGTTCTTC.

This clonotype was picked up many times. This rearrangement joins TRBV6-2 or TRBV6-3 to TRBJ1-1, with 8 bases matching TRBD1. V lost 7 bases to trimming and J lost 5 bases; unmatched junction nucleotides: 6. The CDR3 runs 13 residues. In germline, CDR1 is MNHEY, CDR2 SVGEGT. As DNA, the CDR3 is TGTGCCAGCACCAGGGGGCCACAAACTGAAGCTTTCTTT. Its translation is CASTRGPQTEAFF.

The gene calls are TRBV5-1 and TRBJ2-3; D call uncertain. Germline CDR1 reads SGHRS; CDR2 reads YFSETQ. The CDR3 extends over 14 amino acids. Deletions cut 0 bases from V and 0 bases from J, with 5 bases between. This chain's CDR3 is CASSLDISTDTQYF. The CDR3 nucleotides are TGCGCCAGCAGCTTGGATATTAGCACAGATACGCAGTATTTT.

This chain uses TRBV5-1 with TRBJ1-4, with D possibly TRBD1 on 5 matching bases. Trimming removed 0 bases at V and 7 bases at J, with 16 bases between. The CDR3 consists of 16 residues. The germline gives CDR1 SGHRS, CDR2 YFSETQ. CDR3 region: CASSLAGVQGREKLFF. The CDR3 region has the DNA TGCGCCAGCAGCTTGGCCGGTGTCCAGGGACGTGAAAAACTGTTTTTT.

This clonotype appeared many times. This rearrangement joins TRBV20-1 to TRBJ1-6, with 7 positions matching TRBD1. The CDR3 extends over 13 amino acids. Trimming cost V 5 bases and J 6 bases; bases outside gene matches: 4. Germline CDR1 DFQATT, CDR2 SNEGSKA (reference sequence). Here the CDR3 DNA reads TGCAGTGCTTACAGGGGAACTAATTCACCCCTCCACTTT. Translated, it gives CSAYRGTNSPLHF.

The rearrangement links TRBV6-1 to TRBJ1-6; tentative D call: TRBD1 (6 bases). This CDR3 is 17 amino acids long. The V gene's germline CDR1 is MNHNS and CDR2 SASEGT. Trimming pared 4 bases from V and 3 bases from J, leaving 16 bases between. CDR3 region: CASSGREGGHYNSPLHF. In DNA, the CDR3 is TGTGCCAGCAGTGGAAGGGAGGGGGGCCACTATAATTCACCCCTCCACTTT.

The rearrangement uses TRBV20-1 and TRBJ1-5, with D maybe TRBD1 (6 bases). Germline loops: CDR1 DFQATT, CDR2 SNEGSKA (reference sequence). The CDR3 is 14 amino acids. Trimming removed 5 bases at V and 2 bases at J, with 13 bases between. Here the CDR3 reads CSASTGSGNQPQHF. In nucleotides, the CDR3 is TGCAGTGCTTCGACAGGATCTGGCAATCAGCCCCAGCATTTT.

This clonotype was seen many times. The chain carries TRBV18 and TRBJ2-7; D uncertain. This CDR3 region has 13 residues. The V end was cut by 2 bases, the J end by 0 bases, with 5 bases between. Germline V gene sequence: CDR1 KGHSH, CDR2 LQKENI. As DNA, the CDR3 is TGTGCCAGCTCACCAACTTTCTCCTACGAGCAGTACTTC. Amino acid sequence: CASSPTFSYEQYF.

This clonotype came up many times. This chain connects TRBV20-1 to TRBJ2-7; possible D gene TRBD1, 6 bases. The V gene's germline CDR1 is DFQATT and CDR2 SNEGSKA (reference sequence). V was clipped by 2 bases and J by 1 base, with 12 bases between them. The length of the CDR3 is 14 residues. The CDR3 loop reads CSARLDSESYEQYF. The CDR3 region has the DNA TGCAGTGCTAGACTGGACAGCGAATCCTACGAGCAGTACTTC.

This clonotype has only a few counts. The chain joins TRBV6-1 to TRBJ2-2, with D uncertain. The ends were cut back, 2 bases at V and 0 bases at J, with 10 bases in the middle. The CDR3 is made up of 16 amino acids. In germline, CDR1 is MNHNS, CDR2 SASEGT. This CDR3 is CASSEKNSPNTGELFF. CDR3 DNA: TGTGCCAGCAGTGAAAAGAACAGCCCGAACACCGGGGAGCTGTTTTTT.

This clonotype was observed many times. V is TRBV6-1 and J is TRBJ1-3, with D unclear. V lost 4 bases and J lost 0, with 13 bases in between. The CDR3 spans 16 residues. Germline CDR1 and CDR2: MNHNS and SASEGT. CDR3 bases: TGTGCCAGCAGTGTTTCAAGCAGGATCTCTGGAAACACCATATATTTT. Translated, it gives CASSVSSRISGNTIYF.

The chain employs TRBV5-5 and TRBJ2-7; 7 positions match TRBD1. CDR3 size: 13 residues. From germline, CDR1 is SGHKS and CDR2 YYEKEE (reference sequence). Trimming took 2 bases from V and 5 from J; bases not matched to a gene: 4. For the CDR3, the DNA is TGTGCCAGCAGCTTAGAGGGGGCTGACGAGCAGTACTTC. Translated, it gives CASSLEGADEQYF.

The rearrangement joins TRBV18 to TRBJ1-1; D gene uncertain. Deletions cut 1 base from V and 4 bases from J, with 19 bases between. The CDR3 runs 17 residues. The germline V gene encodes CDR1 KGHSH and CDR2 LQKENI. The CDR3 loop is CASSPLRPILASTEAFF. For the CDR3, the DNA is TGTGCCAGCTCACCACTACGCCCCATACTGGCAAGCACTGAAGCTTTCTTT.

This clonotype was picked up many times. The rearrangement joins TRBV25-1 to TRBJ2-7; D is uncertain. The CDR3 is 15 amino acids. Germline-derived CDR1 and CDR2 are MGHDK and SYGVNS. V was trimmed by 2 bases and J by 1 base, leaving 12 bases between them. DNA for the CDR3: TGTGCCAGCAGTGAAAGTGAAGATATGTCCTACGAGCAGTACTTC. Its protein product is CASSESEDMSYEQYF.

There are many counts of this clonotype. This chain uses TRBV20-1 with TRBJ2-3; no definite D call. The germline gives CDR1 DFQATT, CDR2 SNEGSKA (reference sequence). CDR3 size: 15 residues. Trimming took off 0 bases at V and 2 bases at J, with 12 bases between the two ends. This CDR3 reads CSARDPSGLTDTQYF. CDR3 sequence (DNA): TGCAGTGCTAGAGATCCTTCGGGCCTCACAGATACGCAGTATTTT.

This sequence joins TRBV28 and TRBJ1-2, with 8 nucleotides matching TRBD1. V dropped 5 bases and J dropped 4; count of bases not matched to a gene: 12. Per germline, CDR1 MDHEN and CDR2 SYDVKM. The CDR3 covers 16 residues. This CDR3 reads CASSDRTGRESYGYTF. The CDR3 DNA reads TGTGCCAGCAGTGATCGGACAGGGAGGGAGTCCTATGGCTACACCTTC.

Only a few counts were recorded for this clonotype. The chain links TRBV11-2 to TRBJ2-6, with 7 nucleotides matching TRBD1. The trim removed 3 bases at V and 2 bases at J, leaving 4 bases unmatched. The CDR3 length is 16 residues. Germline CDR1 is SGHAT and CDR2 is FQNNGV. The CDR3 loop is CASSFLGGAGANVLTF. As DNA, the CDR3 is TGTGCCAGCAGCTTTCTAGGGGGCGCTGGGGCCAACGTCCTGACTTTC.

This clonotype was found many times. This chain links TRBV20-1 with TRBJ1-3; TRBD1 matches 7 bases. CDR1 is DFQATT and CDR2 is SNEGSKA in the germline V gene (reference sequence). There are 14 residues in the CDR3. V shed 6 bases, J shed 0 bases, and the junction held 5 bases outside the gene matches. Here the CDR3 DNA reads TGCAGTGCCAGGGACAGCGGCTCTGGAAACACCATATATTTT. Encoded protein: CSARDSGSGNTIYF.

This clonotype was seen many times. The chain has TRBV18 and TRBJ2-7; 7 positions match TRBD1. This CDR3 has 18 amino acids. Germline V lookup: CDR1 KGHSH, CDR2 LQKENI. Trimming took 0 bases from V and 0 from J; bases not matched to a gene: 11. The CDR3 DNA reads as TGTGCCAGCTCACCACCCGCCCGGGACAGCAAATACTCCTACGAGCAGTACTTC. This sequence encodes CASSPPARDSKYSYEQYF.

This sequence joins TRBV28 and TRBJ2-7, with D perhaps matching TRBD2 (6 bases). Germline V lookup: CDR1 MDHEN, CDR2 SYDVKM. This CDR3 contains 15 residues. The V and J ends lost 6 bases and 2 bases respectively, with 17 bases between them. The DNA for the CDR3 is TGTGCCAGCAGGCCCAGCCTGGCGGGGACCTACGAGCAGTACTTC. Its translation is CASRPSLAGTYEQYF.

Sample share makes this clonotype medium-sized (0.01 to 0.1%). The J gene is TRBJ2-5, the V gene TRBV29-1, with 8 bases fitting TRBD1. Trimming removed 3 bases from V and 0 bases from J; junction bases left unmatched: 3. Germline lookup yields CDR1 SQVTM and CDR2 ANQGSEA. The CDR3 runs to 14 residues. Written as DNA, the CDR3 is TGCAGCGTTGATCAGGGGGCGGACCAAGAGACCCAGTACTTC. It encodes CSVDQGADQETQYF.

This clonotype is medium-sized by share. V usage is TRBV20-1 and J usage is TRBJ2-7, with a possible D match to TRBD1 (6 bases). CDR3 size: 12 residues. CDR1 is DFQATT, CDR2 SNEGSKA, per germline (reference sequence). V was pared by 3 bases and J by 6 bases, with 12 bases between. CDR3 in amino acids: CSASDGTREQYF. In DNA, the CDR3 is TGCAGTGCTAGCGACGGGACACGCGAGCAGTACTTC.

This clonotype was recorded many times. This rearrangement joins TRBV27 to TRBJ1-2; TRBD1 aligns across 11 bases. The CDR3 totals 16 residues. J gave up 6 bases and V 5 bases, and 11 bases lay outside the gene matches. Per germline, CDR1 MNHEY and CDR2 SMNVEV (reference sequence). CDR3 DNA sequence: TGTGCCAGCAGTGAGGACAGGGGGCGGAGGCGGGATGGCTACACCTTC. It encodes CASSEDRGRRRDGYTF.

CDR3 region: CASSMGQAINQPQHF. The DNA of the CDR3 is TGTGCCAGCAGCATGGGACAGGCGATCAATCAGCCCCAGCATTTT. This sequence joins TRBV7-2 and TRBJ1-5; 8 nucleotides agree with TRBD1. CDR3 length: 15 residues. From germline, CDR1 is SGHTA and CDR2 FQGNSA. V was clipped by 5 bases and J by 3 bases; unmatched bases: 6.

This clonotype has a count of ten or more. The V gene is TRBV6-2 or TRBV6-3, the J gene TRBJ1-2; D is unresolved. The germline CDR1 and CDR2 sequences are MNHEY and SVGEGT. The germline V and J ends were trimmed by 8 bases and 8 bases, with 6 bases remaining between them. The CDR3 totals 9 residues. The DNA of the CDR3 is TGTGCCAGCGGTATGGGCTACACCTTC. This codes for CASGMGYTF.

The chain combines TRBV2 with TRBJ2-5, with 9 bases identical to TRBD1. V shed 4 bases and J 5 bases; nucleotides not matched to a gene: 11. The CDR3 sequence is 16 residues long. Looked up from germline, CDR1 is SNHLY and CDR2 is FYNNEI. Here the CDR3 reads CASSAPDRGVWETQYF. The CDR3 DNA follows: TGTGCCAGCAGTGCCCCGGACAGGGGTGTTTGGGAGACCCAGTACTTC.

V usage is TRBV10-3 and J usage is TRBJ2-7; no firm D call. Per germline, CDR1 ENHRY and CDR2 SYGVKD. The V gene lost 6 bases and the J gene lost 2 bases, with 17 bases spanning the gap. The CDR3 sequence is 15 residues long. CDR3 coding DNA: TGTGCCATCAGCTCCGCCGGTCTACCGACCTACGAGCAGTACTTC. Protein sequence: CAISSAGLPTYEQYF.

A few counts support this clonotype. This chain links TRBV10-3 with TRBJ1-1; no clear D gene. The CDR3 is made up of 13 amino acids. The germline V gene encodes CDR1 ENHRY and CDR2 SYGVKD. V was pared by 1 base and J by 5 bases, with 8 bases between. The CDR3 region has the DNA TGTGCCATCAGTGAGTTGGAGGTTACTGAAGCTTTCTTT. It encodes CAISELEVTEAFF.